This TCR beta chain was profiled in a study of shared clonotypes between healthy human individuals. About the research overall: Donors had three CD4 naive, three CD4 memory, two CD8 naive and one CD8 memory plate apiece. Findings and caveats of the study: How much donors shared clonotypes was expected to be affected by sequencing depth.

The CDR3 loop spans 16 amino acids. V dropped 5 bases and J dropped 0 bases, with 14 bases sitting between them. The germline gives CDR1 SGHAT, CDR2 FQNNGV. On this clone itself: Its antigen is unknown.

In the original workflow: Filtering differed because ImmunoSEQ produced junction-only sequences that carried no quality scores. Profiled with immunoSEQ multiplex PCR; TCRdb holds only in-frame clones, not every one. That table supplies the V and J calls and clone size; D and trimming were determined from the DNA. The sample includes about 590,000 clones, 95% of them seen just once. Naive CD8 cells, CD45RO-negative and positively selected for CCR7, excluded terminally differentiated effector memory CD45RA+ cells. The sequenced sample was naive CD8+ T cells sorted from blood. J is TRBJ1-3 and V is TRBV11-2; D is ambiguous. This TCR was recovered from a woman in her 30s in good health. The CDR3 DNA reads TGTGCCAGCAGCCCGACGGTCCGGAGCTCTGGAAACACCATATATTTT. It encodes CASSPTVRSSGNTIYF.